The 12 T cell receptor beta chains reported below all come from one sample, sequenced in a study of blood T cells in healthy people across ages. A second PCR of about 6 to 11 cycles used a sample-barcoded 5' primer and a J-beta primer mix. TCRdb called the 5' RACE reads again in MiXCR, with one record for every CDR3 protein. The table has more than 1,400,000 distinct CDR3 sequences, approximately 38% seen once. The specimen was blood. These receptors were obtained from a woman aged 18-29 years in good health.

The V call is TRBV20-1, the J call TRBJ2-5, with TRBD2 identical over 8 bases. Germline CDR1 DFQATT, CDR2 SNEGSKA (reference sequence). Trimming at V came to 5 bases and at J to 3 bases, leaving 5 bases not matched to a gene. This CDR3 spans 13 amino acids. The CDR3: CSAPRAGEETQYF. CDR3 bases: TGCAGTGCTCCTCGAGCGGGGGAAGAGACCCAGTACTTC.

V gene TRBV4-1 combines with J gene TRBJ1-1; 8 nucleotides line up with TRBD1. With 3 bases clipped from V and 8 bases from J, the junction kept 11 bases outside the gene matches. The CDR3 runs 15 residues. Germline values: CDR1 MGHRA, CDR2 YSYEKL. CDR3 amino acids: CASSHADRVNLEAFF. Written as DNA, the CDR3 is TGCGCCAGCAGCCACGCGGACAGGGTAAATTTGGAAGCTTTCTTT.

This clonotype occurred a few times. The chain is built from TRBV2 and TRBJ2-5; tentative D call: TRBD1 (6 bases). Trimming shortened V by 6 bases and J by 4 bases, and 15 bases separated the two germline ends. The CDR3 runs 14 residues. Germline loops: CDR1 SNHLY, CDR2 FYNNEI. CDR3: CASSPGTIGETQYF. CDR3 nucleotides: TGTGCCAGCAGCCCTGGGACAATCGGAGAGACCCAGTACTTC.

This clonotype has just a few counts. The gene calls are TRBV2 and TRBJ1-4, with D possibly being TRBD1 (5 bases). The length of the CDR3 is 13 residues. Germline V gene lookup returns CDR1 SNHLY and CDR2 FYNNEI. The V end lost 6 bases, the J end lost 8 bases, and 13 bases lay between the germline ends. The CDR3 loop is CASSPDTEEKLFF. DNA of the CDR3: TGTGCCAGCAGCCCGGACACGGAGGAAAAACTGTTTTTT.

The V gene is TRBV12-3 or TRBV12-4, the J gene TRBJ2-5, with 11 bases that match TRBD2. This CDR3 comprises 15 residues. J lost 11 bases, V lost 6 bases, and 14 bases had no gene match. In nucleotides, the CDR3 is TGTGCCAGCAGCATTAGCGGGGGGGCCTACAATGAGCAGTACTTC. Its protein product is CASSISGGAYNEQYF.

The chain uses TRBV14 and TRBJ1-5; D gene ambiguous. Germline V gene lookup returns CDR1 SGHDN and CDR2 FVKESK. This CDR3 has 13 amino acids. V lost 1 base to trimming and J lost 7 bases, with 8 bases between them. The CDR3 loop reads CASSQGMEQPQHF. The CDR3 DNA is TGTGCCAGCAGCCAAGGGATGGAGCAGCCCCAGCATTTT.

This clonotype was counted between two and nine times. V and J are TRBV12-3 or TRBV12-4 and TRBJ1-2, with D possibly being TRBD1 (5 bases). With 7 bases removed from V and 4 bases from J, the gap between germline ends came to 19 bases. The CDR3 spans 15 residues. The CDR3 DNA is TGTGCCAGCAATCCGGGGGTTAGGGGAGGCTATGGCTACACCTTC. It is translated as CASNPGVRGGYGYTF.

This chain uses TRBV3-1 with TRBJ2-3; D is perhaps TRBD2 (6 bases). Per the germline V gene, CDR1 is LGHDT and CDR2 is YNNKEL (reference sequence). V was pared by 8 bases and J by 4 bases, with 13 bases between. The CDR3 has 13 amino acids. In DNA form, the CDR3 reads TGTGCCAGCGGGCATGGGGGGTCAGATACGCAGTATTTT. Amino acids: CASGHGGSDTQYF.

This rearrangement joins TRBV11-2 to TRBJ2-3, with D perhaps matching TRBD2 (6 bases). The CDR3 has 18 residues. V was cut by 1 base and J by 2 bases, with 19 bases left in between. CDR1 is SGHAT, CDR2 FQNNGV, per germline. The CDR3 nucleotides are TGTGCCAGCAGCTTAGGCAGGGAGGAATATTTCCTCACAGATACGCAGTATTTT. This encodes CASSLGREEYFLTDTQYF.

Only one count was recorded for this clonotype. Written as DNA, the CDR3 is TGTGCCAGCAGTGAAACGAGGGTCTATGGCTACACCTTC. Protein: CASSETRVYGYTF. The rearrangement joins TRBV2 to TRBJ1-2, with D hard to call. CDR3 length: 13 amino acids. Germline V lookup: CDR1 SNHLY, CDR2 FYNNEI. The ends were cut back, 2 bases at V and 4 bases at J, with 8 bases in the middle.

This chain connects TRBV20-1 to TRBJ2-5, with 10 bases identical to TRBD2. Germline V gene sequence: CDR1 DFQATT, CDR2 SNEGSKA (reference sequence). The V and J ends lost 4 bases and 3 bases, in that order; junction bases with no gene match: 5. The CDR3 is 14 residues long. In DNA, the CDR3 is TGCAGTGCTACTATCCTAGCGGGGGAAGAGACCCAGTACTTC. Amino acid sequence: CSATILAGEETQYF.

The chain couples TRBV24-1 to TRBJ2-1, with a possible D match to TRBD2 (6 bases). The germline V and J ends were trimmed by 6 bases and 0 bases, with 8 bases remaining between them. In germline, CDR1 is KGHDR, CDR2 SFDVKD. The CDR3 runs to 14 residues. The CDR3 protein is CATSSEGSYNEQFF. CDR3 coding DNA: TGTGCCACCAGTTCGGAGGGCTCCTACAATGAGCAGTTCTTC.